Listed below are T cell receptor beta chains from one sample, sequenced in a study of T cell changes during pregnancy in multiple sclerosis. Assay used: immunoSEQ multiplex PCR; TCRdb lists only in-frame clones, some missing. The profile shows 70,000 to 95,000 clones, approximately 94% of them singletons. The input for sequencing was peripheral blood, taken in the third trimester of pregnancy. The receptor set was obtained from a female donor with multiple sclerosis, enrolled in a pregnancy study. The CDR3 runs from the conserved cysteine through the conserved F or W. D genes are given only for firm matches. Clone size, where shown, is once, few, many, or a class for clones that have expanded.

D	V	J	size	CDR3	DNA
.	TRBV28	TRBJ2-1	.	CASSFTGRGYNEQFF	TGTGCCAGCAGTTTCACAGGGAGGGGGTACAATGAGCAGTTCTTC
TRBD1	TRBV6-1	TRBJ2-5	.	CASTQTSTGTETQYF	TGTGCCAGCACCCAGACCTCGACAGGGACAGAGACCCAGTACTTC
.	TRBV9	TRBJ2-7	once	CASSVGRTDSYEQYF	TGTGCCAGCAGCGTAGGGAGGACAGATTCCTACGAGCAGTACTTC
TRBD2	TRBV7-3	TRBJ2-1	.	CASSSGLAGDEQFF	TGTGCCAGCAGCTCCGGACTAGCGGGAGACGAGCAGTTCTTC
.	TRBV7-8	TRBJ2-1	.	CASSLGSGEGLGEQFF	TGTGCCAGCAGCTTAGGGTCGGGGGAAGGGCTTGGCGAGCAGTTCTTC
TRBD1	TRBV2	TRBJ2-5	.	CASKERTGAAETQYF	TGTGCCAGCAAGGAGAGGACAGGGGCGGCAGAGACCCAGTACTTC
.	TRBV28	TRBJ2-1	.	CASSPDSRVNNEQFF	TGTGCCAGCAGCCCAGACAGTAGGGTAAACAATGAGCAGTTCTTC
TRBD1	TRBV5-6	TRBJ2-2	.	CASSLMGTANTGELFF	TGTGCCAGCAGCTTGATGGGGACAGCGAACACCGGGGAGCTGTTTTTT
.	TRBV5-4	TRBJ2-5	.	CASSLLNEETQYF	TGTGCCAGCAGCCTCCTAAACGAAGAGACCCAGTACTTC
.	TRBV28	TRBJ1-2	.	CASSSPTTVYYGYTF	TGTGCCAGCAGTTCCCCTACGACAGTTTACTATGGCTACACCTTC